Listed below are T cell receptor beta chains from one sample, sequenced in a study of post-analysis software for immune sequencing data. One entry per CDR3 protein, called by TCRdb with MiXCR from the PCR reads. This table has about 680,000 distinct CDR3 sequences, 59% appearing once. The sequenced sample was blood. The receptors were sampled from a girl aged 2 to 10 with multiple sclerosis. CDR3s include the opening cysteine and the closing phenylalanine or tryptophan. D genes are given only for firm matches. Some rows mark clone size as missing; the rest say once, few, many or name a class of expanded clone.

TRBV29-1	14	NA	NA	TRBJ2-7	TGCAGCGTTGTGGGGCAGGACCGAAACTACGAGCAGTACTTC	CSVVGQDRNYEQYF
TRBV11-1	13	NA	NA	TRBJ2-3	TGTGCCAGCAGCTTTGGAGATGGAGATACGCAGTATTTT	CASSFGDGDTQYF
TRBV20-1	15	NA	NA	TRBJ1-1	TGCAGTGAGAGCGGGTTTGGCGTGATGAACACTGAAGCTTTCTTT	CSESGFGVMNTEAFF
TRBV27	12	NA	TRBD1	TRBJ2-7	TGTGCCAGCAACCGGGACAGGGGCGAGCAGTACTTC	CASNRDRGEQYF
TRBV7-8	13	NA	NA	TRBJ2-5	TGTGCCAGCAGCTTAGACAGCTGGGGGACCCAGTACTTC	CASSLDSWGTQYF
TRBV5-1	18	once	TRBD2	TRBJ2-3	TGCGCCAGCAGCCTACTTAGTACTAGCGGGAGTGCAGCTGATACGCAGTATTTT	CASSLLSTSGSAADTQYF
TRBV25-1	13	NA	NA	TRBJ1-5	TGTGCCAGCAGGGGGGAGGGCAATCAGCCCCAGCATTTT	CASRGEGNQPQHF
TRBV12-3/TRBV12-4	17	once	TRBD2	TRBJ2-5	TGTGCCAGCAGTCCCCAGTGGCGCGGGGGGGCCCAAAATGAGCAGTACTTC	CASSPQWRGGAQNEQYF
TRBV6-2/TRBV6-3	13	few	TRBD1	TRBJ2-7	TGTGCCAGGGGGACAGGGGAGACCTACGAGCAGTACTTC	CARGTGETYEQYF
TRBV6-5	13	NA	TRBD1	TRBJ2-3	TGTGCCAGCAGTTCGGGGACAGCGGATACGCAGTATTTT	CASSSGTADTQYF
TRBV6-5	17	few	TRBD2	TRBJ2-1	TGTGCCAGCAGTTACTCAATGCAGGAGGGCCCGGGGGGAGAGCAGTTCTTC	CASSYSMQEGPGGEQFF
TRBV5-1	16	NA	NA	TRBJ2-6	TGCGCCAGCAGCTTGGGGCTTGGACCTGGGGCCAACGTCCTGACTTTC	CASSLGLGPGANVLTF
TRBV5-1	13	NA	NA	TRBJ1-1	TGCGCCAGCAGCGATCAGCTCGGAACTGAAGCTTTCTTT	CASSDQLGTEAFF
TRBV19	15	NA	NA	TRBJ2-7	TGTGCCAGTAGTCCTCTAGCTGGAGGGCCTCACGAGCAGTACTTC	CASSPLAGGPHEQYF
TRBV5-1	21	NA	TRBD1	TRBJ2-6	TGCGCCAGCAGCCCTATTCGGGACAGGGGGATCACTTTCTCTGGGGCCAACGTCCTGACTTTC	CASSPIRDRGITFSGANVLTF
TRBV12-3/TRBV12-4	14	NA	NA	TRBJ2-7	TGTGCCAGCAGTTTGGAAGCGTACTCCTACGAGCAGTACTTC	CASSLEAYSYEQYF
TRBV5-1	14	NA	NA	TRBJ1-4	TGCGCCAGCAGCTCACGGGACGCCGATGAAAAACTGTTTTTT	CASSSRDADEKLFF
TRBV29-1	11	NA	NA	TRBJ1-2	TGCAGCGTCTTTGGACAGAACGGCTACACCTTC	CSVFGQNGYTF
TRBV6-2/TRBV6-3	18	NA	NA	TRBJ2-1	TGTGCCAGCAGTTACGTGTTGGGTCAAAAGCAGGGGTACAATGAGCAGTTCTTC	CASSYVLGQKQGYNEQFF
TRBV24-1	16	NA	TRBD1	TRBJ2-1	TGTGCCACCAGTGATCCGGGACAGGGAGGGAGGGATGAGCAGTTCTTC	CATSDPGQGGRDEQFF
TRBV7-9	11	NA	NA	TRBJ2-1	TGTGCCAGCAGCTGGCGCGGGGAGCAGTTCTTC	CASSWRGEQFF
TRBV3-1	13	NA	NA	TRBJ1-1	TGTGCCAGCAGCCATGGCCGAGGGACTGAAGCTTTCTTT	CASSHGRGTEAFF
TRBV3-1	14	once	NA	TRBJ2-1	TGTGCCAGCAGCCAAGGTGCGCGTACTAGCAAGCAGTTCTTC	CASSQGARTSKQFF
TRBV29-1	10	NA	NA	TRBJ2-1	TGCAGCGGCCGGGACTCCGAGCAGTTCTTC	CSGRDSEQFF
TRBV24-1	18	NA	TRBD1	TRBJ1-5	TGTGCCACCAGTCGGGGACCTAGACAGGGGGACTTCAATCAGCCCCAGCATTTT	CATSRGPRQGDFNQPQHF
TRBV7-9	14	NA	TRBD1	TRBJ1-1	TGTGCCAGCAGCAAAAGACAGGGGGCGGGAGAAGCTTTCTTT	CASSKRQGAGEAFF
TRBV6-5	11	NA	NA	TRBJ2-1	TGTGCCAGCAGTGGAATAGCGGAGCAGTTCTTC	CASSGIAEQFF
TRBV7-9	16	NA	NA	TRBJ2-3	TGTGCCAGCAGCTCCCGGACAGGAGGGTTCTCAGATACGCAGTATTTT	CASSSRTGGFSDTQYF